The clone carrying this TCR beta chain is medium-sized by share. The antigen is unknown. These data belong to a study of cytotoxic CD8 clonotypes in ibrutinib-treated CLL. Study-wide findings and caveats: A rise in clonality was seen at ibrutinib response, and a fall back toward baseline was seen at progression.

Genomic DNA (roughly 2 micrograms) was obtained from cryopreserved PBMCs for construction of TCR beta libraries. Only in-frame clones appear in the TCRdb table, and some are missing; sequencing was by immunoSEQ multiplex PCR. This table holds tens of thousands of clones, approximately 87% found once. V lost 2 bases to trimming and J lost 3 bases; unmatched junction nucleotides: 3. From germline, CDR1 is SGHNT and CDR2 YYREEE (reference sequence). This CDR3 is built from 14 residues. The origin of this receptor is a human donor with chronic lymphocytic leukemia. This chain joins TRBV5-4 and TRBJ1-1; 8 bases are a match to TRBD1. The source was PBMCs, collected after 24 months of ibrutinib treatment. The CDR3 DNA reads TGTGCCAGCAGCTTTACAGGGGGTTACACTGAAGCTTTCTTT. Its translation is CASSFTGGYTEAFF.